These 29 T cell receptor beta chains share one sample of origin, sequenced in a study of shared clonotypes between healthy human individuals. Profiling relied on immunoSEQ multiplex PCR, and the TCRdb table lists in-frame clones only, not all of them. The sample contains 1,500,000 or so clones, roughly 96% of which appear only once. The material sequenced was naive CD4+ T cells sorted from blood. The subset was: CD45RA+ positively selected. The receptors originated from a man aged 30-40 years in good health.

This clone appeared a single time. The chain joins TRBV5-8 to TRBJ1-5; D not resolved. The germline V gene has CDR1 SGHTS and CDR2 YDEGEE. The V gene lost 0 bases and the J gene lost 7 bases, with 11 bases spanning the gap. The CDR3 has 14 residues. CDR3 coding DNA: TGTGCCAGCAGCTTGGGGGGAGAGATCCAGCCCCAGCATTTT. Translation: CASSLGGEIQPQHF.

The rearrangement links TRBV29-1 to TRBJ2-3; D call uncertain. V was cut by 4 bases and J by 2 bases, with 4 bases left in between. The germline CDR1 and CDR2 sequences are SQVTM and ANQGSEA. The CDR3 length is 11 residues. The CDR3 DNA reads as TGCAGCGTTGTTTACACAGATACGCAGTATTTT. Translated: CSVVYTDTQYF.

The count of this clone is one. The chain has TRBV7-9 and TRBJ2-1; TRBD2 matches at 8 bases. This CDR3 contains 15 residues. Germline CDR1 and CDR2: SEHNR and FQNEAQ (reference sequence). Germline trimming cut 1 base from V and 9 bases from J; bases unmatched to any gene: 8. This CDR3 is CASSLVTSATSEQFF. The DNA of the CDR3 is TGTGCCAGCAGCTTAGTGACTAGCGCAACAAGTGAGCAGTTCTTC.

The rearrangement links TRBV25-1 to TRBJ2-7, with D possibly matching TRBD1 (6 bases). V gave up 0 bases and J gave up 4 bases, with 7 bases separating them. There are 13 residues in the CDR3. Germline V lookup: CDR1 MGHDK, CDR2 SYGVNS. The DNA for the CDR3 is TGTGCCAGCAGTGAATATCAGGGGTACGAGCAGTACTTC. This translates into CASSEYQGYEQYF.

The chain carries TRBV14 and TRBJ1-5; TRBD1 aligns across 8 bases. V lost 1 base to trimming and J lost 1 base; unmatched junction nucleotides: 3. In germline, CDR1 is SGHDN, CDR2 FVKESK. The CDR3 has 16 amino acids. The CDR3, as DNA: TGTGCCAGCAGCCAAGCAGGGACAGGAAGCAATCAGCCCCAGCATTTT. The encoded protein is CASSQAGTGSNQPQHF.

J is TRBJ2-3 and V is TRBV5-5; 7 nucleotides agree with TRBD1. In germline, CDR1 is SGHKS, CDR2 YYEKEE (reference sequence). V lost 5 bases, J lost 1 base, and 1 base stayed unmatched. CDR3 size: 13 residues. CDR3 in DNA: TGTGCCAGCAGAGGACAGGGCACAGATACGCAGTATTTT. Protein: CASRGQGTDTQYF. The full variable domain, rest sourced from reference TRBV5-5 and TRBJ2-3, is DAGVTQSPTHLIKTRGQQVTLRCSPISGHKSVSWYQQVLGQGPQFIFQYYEKEERGRGNFPDRFSARQFPNYSSELNVNALLLGDSALYLCASRGQGTDTQYFGPGTRLTVL.

This chain joins TRBV7-7 and TRBJ2-7; TRBD1 might be the D (6 bases). Germline V lookup: CDR1 SSHAT, CDR2 FNYEAQ (reference sequence). The CDR3 length is 13 residues. Trimming shortened V by 5 bases and J by 6 bases, and 14 bases separated the two germline ends. CDR3 in amino acids: CASSTGQSGEQYF. CDR3 nucleotide sequence: TGTGCCAGCAGCACCGGACAGTCAGGCGAGCAGTACTTC.

The chain carries TRBV5-4 and TRBJ2-1; D gene unclear. The CDR3 runs 13 residues. Per germline, CDR1 SGHNT and CDR2 YYREEE (reference sequence). Trimming pared 4 bases from V and 7 bases from J, leaving 12 bases between. As DNA, the CDR3 is TGTGCCAGCAGCGCGCCCACGGCGAATGAGCAGTTCTTC. Protein product: CASSAPTANEQFF. The variable domain in full, with the rest retrieved from reference TRBV5-4 and TRBJ2-1, is ETGVTQSPTHLIKTRGQQVTLRCSSQSGHNTVSWYQQALGQGPQFIFQYYREEENGRGNFPPRFSGLQFPNYSSELNVNALELDDSALYLCASSAPTANEQFFGPGTRLTVL.

The rearrangement uses TRBV7-9 and TRBJ2-3; D gene unclear. V gave up 1 base and J gave up 8 bases, with 7 bases separating them. There are 12 residues in the CDR3. CDR1 and CDR2 (germline): SEHNR, FQNEAQ (reference sequence). CDR3 DNA: TGTGCCAGCAGCTTAGAAAGGTTTACGCAGTATTTT. It is translated as CASSLERFTQYF.

V and J are TRBV10-1 and TRBJ2-1, with TRBD1 as a possible D gene (6 bases). V was clipped by 4 bases and J by 6 bases, with 13 bases between them. The CDR3 is 14 amino acids. Germline V gives CDR1 WNHNN, CDR2 SYGVQD (reference sequence). The CDR3 region has the DNA TGCGCCAGCAGTGCAACGGGACACGGCAATGAGCAGTTCTTC. Its translation: CASSATGHGNEQFF.

This clone was counted only a few times. The rearrangement links TRBV27 to TRBJ2-5; a possible D gene is TRBD2 (6 bases). The CDR3 spans 13 residues. Germline V gene sequence: CDR1 MNHEY, CDR2 SMNVEV (reference sequence). Trimming pared 6 bases from V and 4 bases from J, leaving 12 bases between. CDR3 region: CASSSGRGETQYF. Here the CDR3 DNA reads TGTGCCAGCAGCTCTGGGCGGGGAGAGACCCAGTACTTC.

This clone was seen a single time. The chain carries TRBV5-1 and TRBJ2-1; 9 bases line up with TRBD1. The junction had 24 bases not matched to a gene; V was cut back by 4 bases and J by 13 bases. The V gene's germline CDR1 is SGHRS and CDR2 YFSETQ. CDR3 length: 18 residues. The CDR3 bases are TGCGCCAGCAGCCCAATTCCGACAGGGGGGCTTAGTAGGGACATTCAGTTCTTC. Its protein is CASSPIPTGGLSRDIQFF.

The rearrangement joins TRBV5-1 to TRBJ2-1, with 11 bases aligning to TRBD2. Germline loops: CDR1 SGHRS, CDR2 YFSETQ. The CDR3 is 17 amino acids. J was trimmed by 8 bases and V by 2 bases; bases with no gene match: 12. CDR3 sequence reads: CASSFPRLAGLSDEQFF. CDR3 coding DNA: TGCGCCAGCAGCTTTCCTCGACTAGCGGGACTGAGCGATGAGCAGTTCTTC.

V gene TRBV29-1 combines with J gene TRBJ1-1; D not certain. Looked up from germline, CDR1 is SQVTM and CDR2 is ANQGSEA. The CDR3 runs to 14 residues. V was cut by 7 bases and J by 0 bases, with 15 bases left in between. The CDR3 is CSAQRTVMNTEAFF. CDR3 sequence (DNA): TGCAGCGCCCAGAGGACGGTAATGAACACTGAAGCTTTCTTT.

The chain joins TRBV7-8 to TRBJ2-1; D gene uncertain. The ends were cut back, 2 bases at V and 8 bases at J, with 7 bases in the middle. The CDR3 is 12 residues long. Germline V gene sequence: CDR1 SGHVS, CDR2 FQNEAQ. DNA of the CDR3: TGTGCCAGCAGCTTAAACTCCGATGAGCAGTTCTTC. Translation gives CASSLNSDEQFF. The full variable domain, its missing parts supplied by reference TRBV7-8 and TRBJ2-1, is GAGVSQSPRYKVAKRGQDVALRCDPISGHVSLFWYQQALGQGPEFLTYFQNEAQLDKSGLPSDRFFAERPEGSVSTLKIQRTQQEDSAVYLCASSLNSDEQFFGPGTRLTVL.

The chain couples TRBV7-9 to TRBJ1-4; weak D call: TRBD1 (6 bases). V lost 4 bases, J lost 4 bases, and 22 bases lay in between. There are 18 residues in the CDR3. From germline, CDR1 is SEHNR and CDR2 FQNEAQ (reference sequence). The CDR3 is CASSSTGRKTDYNEKLFF. CDR3 nucleotide sequence: TGTGCCAGCAGCTCCACAGGGAGAAAGACAGATTATAATGAAAAACTGTTTTTT.

This chain uses TRBV6-1 with TRBJ1-5, with 7 bases aligning to TRBD1. This CDR3 has 15 amino acids. V dropped 4 bases and J dropped 6; count of bases not matched to a gene: 9. Germline CDR1 is MNHNS and CDR2 is SASEGT. The CDR3 spells CASSGQGGLLQPQHF. CDR3 coding DNA: TGTGCCAGCAGTGGGCAGGGGGGGCTTCTTCAGCCCCAGCATTTT.

The chain links TRBV4-1 to TRBJ2-7; TRBD1 matches at 10 bases. J gave up 5 bases and V 3 bases, and 7 bases lay outside the gene matches. The CDR3 is 15 amino acids. Germline V gene sequence: CDR1 MGHRA, CDR2 YSYEKL. The CDR3 reads CASSHRQGAGNEQYF. The CDR3, as DNA: TGCGCCAGCAGCCATCGACAGGGGGCGGGGAACGAGCAGTACTTC.

This clone has a handful of counts. The V and J genes are TRBV18 and TRBJ2-3; 8 bases agree with TRBD2. The V gene's germline CDR1 is KGHSH and CDR2 LQKENI. The CDR3 runs 13 residues. V dropped 6 bases and J dropped 4; count of bases not matched to a gene: 3. CDR3 coding DNA: TGTGCCAGCTCCCGGGGGGGCGCAGATACGCAGTATTTT. As protein: CASSRGGADTQYF.

In the case of this clone: The sample holds other DNA sequences that translate to the same CDR3. The chain has TRBV18 and TRBJ2-1; 10 nucleotides match TRBD2. From germline, CDR1 is KGHSH and CDR2 LQKENI. V lost 3 bases to trimming and J lost 10 bases; unmatched junction nucleotides: 3. This CDR3 has 13 amino acids. Here the CDR3 DNA reads TGTGCCAGCTCACCCTTAGCGGGAGGCGAGCAGTTCTTC. The encoded protein is CASSPLAGGEQFF.

The chain uses TRBV5-6 and TRBJ2-7; the match to TRBD1 covers 8 bases. CDR3 length: 15 residues. CDR1 and CDR2 (germline): SGHDT, YYEEEE. Trimming removed 4 bases from V and 0 bases from J; junction bases left unmatched: 6. The chain's CDR3 is CASSRQGASSYEQYF. CDR3 in DNA: TGTGCCAGCAGCCGTCAGGGGGCGAGCTCCTACGAGCAGTACTTC.

This rearrangement joins TRBV5-6 to TRBJ2-2; D remains ambiguous. Germline lookup yields CDR1 SGHDT and CDR2 YYEEEE. Trimming left V 4 bases short and J 2 bases short, with 3 bases between. The CDR3 contains 12 residues. The CDR3 protein is CASSRNTGELFF. For the CDR3, the DNA is TGTGCCAGCAGCCGCAACACCGGGGAGCTGTTTTTT. The entire variable domain, with the rest obtained from reference TRBV5-6 and TRBJ2-2, is as follows: DAGVTQSPTHLIKTRGQQVTLRCSPKSGHDTVSWYQQALGQGPQFIFQYYEEEERQRGNFPDRFSGHQFPNYSSELNVNALLLGDSALYLCASSRNTGELFFGEGSRLTVL.

In its sample, this clone was seen once. The chain uses TRBV7-9 and TRBJ2-7, with D perhaps assigned TRBD1 or TRBD2 (5 bases each). Germline CDR1 reads SEHNR; CDR2 reads FQNEAQ (reference sequence). Trimming cost V 3 bases and J 6 bases, with 9 bases left between them. This CDR3 is built from 12 residues. The CDR3 loop is CASSLSGTEQYF. As DNA, the CDR3 is TGTGCCAGCAGCTTGTCAGGGACCGAGCAGTACTTC.

This chain connects TRBV2 to TRBJ1-4; TRBD1 might be the D (5 bases). Germline values: CDR1 SNHLY, CDR2 FYNNEI. This CDR3 is 16 amino acids long. V lost 2 bases and J lost 5, with 15 bases in between. CDR3 loop: CASSESPGTGNEKLFF. The CDR3 coding sequence is TGTGCCAGCAGTGAATCCCCTGGGACGGGAAATGAAAAACTGTTTTTT.

The chain carries TRBV9 and TRBJ2-1, with 7 bases that match TRBD2. V was pared by 1 base and J by 5 bases, with 9 bases of the junction left unmatched. The CDR3 spans 16 residues. The germline gives CDR1 SGDLS, CDR2 YYNGEE. CDR3 coding DNA: TGTGCCAGCAGCGTAACGGGGCTAGCGGTTGACAATGAGCAGTTCTTC. It encodes CASSVTGLAVDNEQFF.

The chain recombines TRBV7-9 with TRBJ1-1, with D maybe TRBD1 (5 bases). Trimming left V 5 bases short and J 8 bases short, with 12 bases between. The CDR3 runs to 12 residues. Germline-derived CDR1 and CDR2 are SEHNR and FQNEAQ (reference sequence). The CDR3 DNA reads TGTGCCAGCAGCCGCGAGGACAACGAAGCTTTCTTT. It specifies CASSREDNEAFF.

The chain is built from TRBV28 and TRBJ2-7; the D gene is possibly TRBD2 (6 bases). The CDR3 runs to 15 residues. Trimming removed 6 bases from V and 3 bases from J, with 18 bases in between. The V gene's germline CDR1 is MDHEN and CDR2 SYDVKM. The CDR3 nucleotides read TGTGCCAGCAGATCCTCTGGGACTGACGACTACGAGCAGTACTTC. Translated, it gives CASRSSGTDDYEQYF.

The gene calls are TRBV6-4 and TRBJ2-4; unclear D gene. CDR1 is MRHNA, CDR2 SNTAGT, per germline. Trimming removed 3 bases from V and 0 bases from J, with 9 bases in between. The CDR3 is 15 amino acids. CDR3 bases: TGTGCCAGCAGTGAAATGTTTGGAGCCAAAAACATTCAGTACTTC. Translation gives CASSEMFGAKNIQYF.

In this sample, this clone turned up a few times. This chain joins TRBV25-1 and TRBJ1-5; D is possibly TRBD1 (5 bases). This CDR3 region has 13 residues. Trimming left V 2 bases short and J 6 bases short, with 8 bases between. CDR1 and CDR2 (germline): MGHDK, SYGVNS. Here the CDR3 DNA reads TGTGCCAGCAGTGAAGGGGGGGTTCAGCCCCAGCATTTT. It is translated as CASSEGGVQPQHF.